This entry describes one T cell receptor beta chain. Its recognized antigen is unknown. The junction departs from the called germline gene at one end, perhaps through a read error. The protocol used for the library was the immunoSEQ multiplex PCR assay. The multiplex PCR relied on a mix of 60 forward primers for TCR Vbeta segments and 13 reverse primers for TCR Jbeta segments. The CDR3 region of rearranged TCR beta genes was amplified from genomic DNA with a multiplex PCR assay. The Illumina HiSeq System was used to sequence the amplified TCR beta libraries as 87-base-pair reads. Processing in the source paper ran as follows. In a later analysis, tens of millions of unique TCR beta chains were counted across the 690 or so repertoires, and about 10 million of these chains were shared by at least two donors. A nearest-neighbor algorithm error-corrected the raw reads and collapsed the reads into unique sequences, merging closely related sequences to remove PCR and sequencing errors. To assign V, D and J gene segments, CDR3 sequences were aligned to IMGT reference sequences. Each retained sequence needed at least a six-nucleotide match to both a V gene segment and a J gene segment. Rearrangements were classified as productive when the CDR3 lacked stop codons and remained in frame with V and J, and all other rearrangements were classified as non-productive. Following IMGT convention, CDR3 was defined as the stretch from the second conserved V-encoded cysteine to the conserved J-encoded phenylalanine. In an earlier analysis of around 600 of the donors, sequences lacking an unambiguous match to a single V gene segment were excluded. In an earlier analysis of around 590 of the donors, a V segment was called functional when productive rearrangements were above 56.7%, and segregating when the standard deviation between donors exceeded 5%. A statistical classification framework was developed to diagnose cytomegalovirus status using the catalog of TCR beta chain sequences. A later analysis assigned V and J genes by comparing TCR nucleotide sequences with IMGT/GENE-DB human TR gene sequences. In a later analysis, CDR3 sequences and most-parsimonious VDJ recombination scenarios were assigned using the TCRdist pipeline. In a later analysis, each TCR beta chain was defined by its CDR3 amino acid sequence together with its V-gene family, and reads lacking a unique V-gene family were excluded. In a later analysis, approximately 640 highly shared, low-generation-probability nucleotide sequences were removed to address suspected cross-contamination and a sequencing artifact. In a later analysis, a clonal expansion index was calculated for each public chain from normalized within-repertoire ranks of inferred template counts. A later analysis computed generation probabilities with a VDJ recombination model fitted to out-of-frame rearrangements, and checked the results against IGoR. Hypergeometric tests were used in a later analysis to score TCR-TCR, TCR-HLA and TCR-CMV co-occurrence, with a repertoire-size bias correction applied to the TCR pairs. A later analysis estimated false discovery rates by permuting HLA or CMV assignments 20 times. In a later analysis, co-occurring TCRs were grouped using DBSCAN, and TCRdist sequence similarity was added for clustering within HLA-allele-positive subsets. Co-occurrence clustering excluded repertoires with fewer than 30,000 or more than 120,000 public chains, plus five with anomalous nucleotide sharing. Drawn from immuneACCESS, this table holds only the in-frame rearrangements with V and J called that TCRdb kept. Clones are partly lost; checked studies trace under half to an unresolved V gene and leave the rest unexplained. D and trimming come from the DNA, and the V and J calls and clone size come from that table. For this sample the table gives roughly 150,000 clones, of which roughly 72% were detected only once. The top ten clonotypes cover more than 0.8% of the sample.

Measured from the cysteine to the phenylalanine, the CDR3 is 11 residues long. The kept DNA is CDR3 alone, 33 bases in frame from the first base. The germline V gene specifies MNHEY as CDR1 and SVGAGI as CDR2. The cohort comprised 670 or so healthy bone marrow donors. All cohort members were sampled while nominally healthy, although unrecorded immune exposures were likely present. The donor tested CMV seronegative, placing the donor among the 350 or so seronegative members of the cohort. A peripheral blood sample was provided by each donor, and peripheral blood mononuclear cells were used for TCR beta sequencing. The Qiagen DNeasy Blood Extraction Kit was used to extract genomic DNA from the blood cell samples. The data were taken from a study of cytomegalovirus exposure and HLA in healthy donors (dated by TCRdb to 2015 to 2018). The study in broad terms: In an earlier analysis of approximately 640 of the donors, 250 to 350 Gb of sequence data and some 100 million unique TCR beta sequences from about 179 million T cells were reported. The study aimed to test whether signatures of past pathogen exposure could be identified by cataloging public T cell receptors. HLA typing included class I and class II loci at four-digit resolution. An earlier analysis of roughly 580 of the donors used high-throughput TCR beta sequencing to judge whether each TCR beta V gene segment behaved as functional or pseudogenic. The study used immunosequencing to profile the T cell repertoires of more than 650 subjects and linked those repertoires to cytomegalovirus serostatus. Among around 400 genotyped donors of the cohort, an average of roughly 230,000 unique TCR beta nucleotide sequences was sequenced per donor, of which 15% to 20% were non-productive. A later analysis re-analyzed previously published TCR beta repertoires from about 600 donors and added high-resolution HLA genotyping to study TCR occurrence patterns. Of the roughly 390 genotyped donors, roughly 85% fell in the genetic ancestry cluster associated with self-reported Caucasian donors. The number of donors typed differed by locus, with 629-630 for A, B, C, DRB1 and DQB1, more than 500 for DQA1, over 600 for DPA1, and approximately 470 for DPB1. Approximately 310 gigabases of sequencing data and around 87 million unique TCR sequences were included in an early release covering roughly 600 HLA-typed donors. Donor age, sex, ethnicity and CMV serostatus were collected together with the repertoire data. Roughly five DR-DQ haplotypes were handled as single units for association and clustering because linkage in the cohort was strong. A later genetic analysis used genome-wide SNP genotypes for about three fifths of the 666 donors, treating that subset as a discovery cohort. Rather than drawing on any new phenotypic data, the later analysis identified candidate immune exposures from TCR beta sequences and the way those sequences occurred across donors. Every discovery cohort repertoire had been produced on one sequencing platform. To predict cytomegalovirus infection status, the study combined high-throughput TCR immunosequencing, statistical association of individual TCRs with disease status, and machine learning. A separate validation cohort of 90 to 150 different subjects was used in addition to the approximately 640-subject first cohort.

The full study reports these points: Specific HLA alleles were associated with over 15,000 TCR beta sequences at a false discovery rate of 0.05 in a later analysis. In a later analysis, the rate of TCR association differed among HLA loci, with DRB1 alleles having the most associated TCRs and HLA-C alleles having the fewest. According to a later analysis, parvovirus B19, influenza, CMV and Epstein-Barr virus appeared linked to several top co-occurrence clusters. A later genetic analysis associated a missense DCLRE1C variant with V-gene and J-gene trimming of TCR beta chains, and an independent cohort replicated the association. According to the authors, the approach could potentially be generalized to other disease states and immunological phenotypes. Linkage disequilibrium might explain the correlated functional status among segregating V segments, but an unknown experimental factor could not be excluded. A later analysis found that HLA-associated TCR beta chains were more clonally expanded and had lower generation probabilities than equally common non-associated chains. Assigning TCR associations to individual alleles was difficult when HLA alleles, especially DR and DQ, strongly co-occurred. The classifier was reported to diagnose cytomegalovirus status with high specificity and sensitivity in both the original and validation cohorts. Compared with the roughly 670-donor mean, donors in an Asian-associated ancestry cluster had fewer N-insertions in productive TCRs, according to a later genetic analysis. An earlier analysis of some 560 of the donors showed that most TCR beta V segments appeared in productive rearrangements either about 87% or about 30% of the time, which broadly matched IMGT annotations. In the study, approximately 150 TCR beta chains were listed as associated with cytomegalovirus. Across donors, most TCR sequences were observed very rarely, whereas some public TCRs were present in many individuals. CMV serostatus was the only immune exposure information available for the cohort. Only TCR beta chains were sequenced in this cohort, and the absence of alpha or paired-chain data limited detectable features. A further reported finding was that TCR beta sequences accurately predicted the HLA-A and HLA-B alleles for most subjects in the first cohort. Most CMV-associated TCR beta chains appeared to be HLA-restricted in a later analysis, and the HLA associations seemed to be driven largely by CMV exposure. HLA typing was unavailable for some donors at each locus, so association tests used only the typed subset. Roughly uniform sequencing depth across donors was assumed in presence/absence analyses, although this assumption may not hold. Some IMGT-functional V segments, including TRBV6-2 and TRBV6-3, could not be told apart with the 87-base-pair reads, so those segments were excluded. Because counts were too low, roughly 17 rarely observed V segments, including chromosome 9 orphons, were left out of the earlier analysis of approximately 500 of the donors. In vitro tests confirmed that a few of the cytomegalovirus-associated TCR beta chains recognize cytomegalovirus antigens. A cluster of highly shared sequence variants was judged likely to be a technical artifact of the sequencing pipeline.

Specimen: PBMCs. This sequence originates from a woman between 40 and 55 years old in good health and CMV-seronegative. The rearranged segments are TRBV6-5 and TRBJ2-7; a stretch of 7 junction bases matches TRBD2. The sequenced DNA is TGTGCCAGCAGTTCCGAGACTAGCATGCACTTC. This yields the protein CASSSETSMHF.